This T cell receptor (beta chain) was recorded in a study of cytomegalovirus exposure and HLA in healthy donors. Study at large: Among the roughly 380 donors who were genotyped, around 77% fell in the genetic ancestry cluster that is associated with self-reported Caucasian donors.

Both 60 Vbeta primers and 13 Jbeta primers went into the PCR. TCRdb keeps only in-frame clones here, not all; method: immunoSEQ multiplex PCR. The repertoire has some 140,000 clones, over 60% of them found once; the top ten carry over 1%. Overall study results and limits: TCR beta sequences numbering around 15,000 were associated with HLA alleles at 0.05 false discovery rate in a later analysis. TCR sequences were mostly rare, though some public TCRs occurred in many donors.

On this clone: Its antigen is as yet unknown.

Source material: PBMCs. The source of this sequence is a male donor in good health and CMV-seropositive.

This CDR3 reads CASSLYAGKSYGYTF. For the CDR3, the DNA is TGTGCCAGCAGCTTGTATGCAGGGAAAAGCTATGGCTACACCTTC. The V call is TRBV5-4, the J call TRBJ1-2; weak D call: TRBD1 (5 bases). Germline CDR1 SGHNT, CDR2 YYREEE (reference sequence). The V and J ends lost 1 base and 4 bases respectively, with 14 bases between them. This CDR3 spans 15 amino acids.